This T cell receptor (beta chain) was recorded in a study of blood T cell repertoires in COVID-19. Whole-study context: COVID-19 samples, acute and convalescent, were from the United States, Italy and Spain. Sources were T cells, B-cell-depleted T cells, or PBMCs; the material itself was cDNA or gDNA.

Under the authors' procedure: Using reference gene primer amplification, nucleated cell counts were estimated. Sequenced by immunoSEQ multiplex PCR; TCRdb stores in-frame clones only, minus some. D and trimming were read from the DNA, whereas the V and J calls and clone size are those reported in that table. Found here are some 200,000 clones, approximately 86% of them singletons; the top ten hold about 3.5%. The CDR3 is 15 residues long. Germline V gene sequence: CDR1 MDHEN, CDR2 SYDVKM. Unmatched junction bases numbered 7, after V lost 1 base and J lost 4 bases. The genes are TRBV28 and TRBJ2-7, with TRBD1 matching over 7 bases. The source is a man aged 65 to 85 with acute or convalescent COVID-19. The sample comprised peripheral blood. The CDR3 bases are TGTGCCAGCAGTTTATCCCCGGGACAGTCATACGAGCAGTACTTC. Translating gives CASSLSPGQSYEQYF.